These 26 T cell receptor beta chains were sequenced from one sample in a study of T cells in Graves' hyperthyroidism and ophthalmopathy. Amplified TCR beta CDR3 regions came from RNA transcripts. The HTBI primer set drove a first-round RT-PCR of the TCR CDR3. TCRdb fed the multiplex PCR reads into MiXCR, producing one record per CDR3 protein. The sample includes a few hundred thousand distinct CDR3 sequences, 15% to 17% of them seen just once. The sample taken for sequencing was blood. These receptors came from a woman aged 18-35 years with Graves' hyperthyroidism that later progressed to Graves' ophthalmopathy.

With regard to this clonotype: A much larger clone differs from this one at a single base, so this may be a read error. The chain couples TRBV28 to TRBJ1-2; no clear D. The CDR3 length is 13 residues. Germline CDR1 and CDR2: MDHEN and SYDVKM. V was pared by 6 bases and J by 6 bases, with 14 bases between. The CDR3 DNA is TGTGCCAGCAGCTCCTGGCGGGATAATGGCTACACCTTC. Its protein product is CASSSWRDNGYTF.

To note about this clonotype: Just one base apart from a much larger clone, this may be a read error. The chain joins TRBV30 to TRBJ1-5, with 8 bases matching TRBD1. The CDR3 consists of 16 residues. The V gene's germline CDR1 is GTSNPN and CDR2 SVGIG (reference sequence). The CDR3 region is CAWSVHPTGVNQPQLF. CDR3 nucleotides: TGTGCCTGGAGTGTACATCCGACAGGGGTCAATCAGCCCCAGCTTTTT.

This clonotype was seen repeatedly, ten times or more. The chain carries TRBV20-1 and TRBJ2-3, with D perhaps assigned TRBD1 or TRBD2 (5 bases each). The V end lost 3 bases, the J end lost 4 bases, and 8 bases lay between the germline ends. CDR1 is DFQATT, CDR2 SNEGSKA, per germline (reference sequence). The CDR3 is 12 amino acids. CDR3 sequence (DNA): TGCAGTGCTAGGGGGGAGTCAGATACGCAGTATTTT. Translated: CSARGESDTQYF.

This clonotype appeared many times. The chain couples TRBV18 to TRBJ2-1, with D possibly matching TRBD2 (6 bases). CDR3 length: 15 residues. Germline V gives CDR1 KGHSH, CDR2 LQKENI. The V gene lost 2 bases and the J gene lost 3 bases, with 11 bases spanning the gap. This CDR3 is CASSPSSANYNEQFF. The CDR3 DNA reads TGTGCCAGCTCACCATCTAGCGCCAACTACAATGAGCAGTTCTTC. Together with reference TRBV18 and TRBJ2-1, the CDR3 gives the full variable domain: NAGVMQNPRHLVRRRGQEARLRCSPMKGHSHVYWYRQLPEEGLKFMVYLQKENIIDESGMPKERFSAEFPKEGPSILRIQQVVRGDSAAYFCASSPSSANYNEQFFGPGTRLTVL.

This clonotype was counted ten times or more. The rearrangement uses TRBV2 and TRBJ2-7, with D hard to call. The CDR3 is made up of 11 amino acids. CDR1 is SNHLY, CDR2 FYNNEI, per germline. Trimming stripped 8 bases from V and 0 bases from J, with 5 bases between. CDR3 sequence (DNA): TGTGCCAGCCCTAGCTCCTACGAGCAGTACTTC. This codes for CASPSSYEQYF.

This clonotype appeared many times. The chain employs TRBV7-6 and TRBJ2-7; D may be TRBD1 (5 bases). This CDR3 is built from 13 residues. Germline CDR1 is SGHVS and CDR2 is FNYEAQ. Trimming took 2 bases from V and 6 from J, leaving 11 bases between them. CDR3 in DNA: TGTGCCAGCAGCTTAATGACAGATCGCGAGCAGTACTTC. It yields the protein CASSLMTDREQYF.

This clonotype was detected ten times or more. The chain joins TRBV20-1 to TRBJ2-1, with TRBD2 identical over 9 bases. Germline V gene data show CDR1 as DFQATT and CDR2 as SNEGSKA (reference sequence). Trimming took 5 bases from V and 6 from J; bases not matched to a gene: 11. The CDR3 runs 15 residues. The CDR3 sequence: CSALLAGRMGNEQFF. The CDR3 bases are TGCAGTGCTTTACTAGCGGGCAGGATGGGCAATGAGCAGTTCTTC.

A note on this clonotype: A single base separates this from a much larger clone, so it may be a read error. The chain uses TRBV9 and TRBJ2-5, with 8 bases that match TRBD2. The CDR3 has 14 residues. V was pared by 4 bases and J by 1 base, with 3 bases of the junction left unmatched. Germline V CDR1 and CDR2: SGDLS, YYNGEE. In nucleotides, the CDR3 is TGTGCCAGCAGCTTCGGGACTAGCCAAGAGACCCAGTACTTC. It is translated as CASSFGTSQETQYF.

This clonotype was recorded many times. This rearrangement joins TRBV5-1 to TRBJ2-1; perhaps TRBD2 as D (6 bases). The CDR3 extends over 13 amino acids. V shed 5 bases and J shed 8 bases, with 14 bases lying between them. Germline CDR1 reads SGHRS; CDR2 reads YFSETQ. DNA for the CDR3: TGCGCCAGCAGGGTAGGAGGGTCGGATGAGCAGTTCTTC. It translates to CASRVGGSDEQFF. Full variable domain (rest looked up from reference TRBV5-1 and TRBJ2-1): KAGVTQTPRYLIKTRGQQVTLSCSPISGHRSVSWYQQTPGQGLQFLFEYFSETQRNKGNFPGRFSGRQFSNSRSEMNVSTLELGDSALYLCASRVGGSDEQFFGPGTRLTVL.

This clonotype was seen a handful of times. The chain couples TRBV6-1 to TRBJ2-1; no clear D gene. Per germline, CDR1 MNHNS and CDR2 SASEGT. The V gene lost 4 bases and the J gene lost 3 bases, with 7 bases spanning the gap. The CDR3 loop spans 13 amino acids. CDR3 amino acids: CASSAGLYNEQFF. The CDR3 DNA is TGTGCCAGCAGTGCCGGGCTCTACAATGAGCAGTTCTTC.

This clonotype was seen ten or more times. This chain links TRBV28 with TRBJ1-1; 8 positions match TRBD1. The germline V gene encodes CDR1 MDHEN and CDR2 SYDVKM. The V and J ends lost 5 bases and 4 bases, in that order; junction bases with no gene match: 6. There are 14 residues in the CDR3. CDR3 nucleotide sequence: TGTGCCAGCAGTCCAGGACAGGGAACCACTGAAGCTTTCTTT. It translates to CASSPGQGTTEAFF.

The table lists this clonotype with many counts. The genes are TRBV28 and TRBJ1-2; D not certain. V was shortened by 3 bases and J by 4 bases, with 12 bases between the two germline ends. Per germline, CDR1 MDHEN and CDR2 SYDVKM. The CDR3 covers 14 residues. The CDR3 is CASSFPDEIYGYTF. For the CDR3, the DNA is TGTGCCAGCAGTTTCCCGGACGAGATCTATGGCTACACCTTC.

This clonotype showed up just a few times. The chain employs TRBV12-3 or TRBV12-4 and TRBJ1-2, with D maybe TRBD1 (5 bases). Trimming stripped 4 bases from V and 8 bases from J, with 14 bases between. The CDR3 runs 13 residues. The CDR3 bases are TGTGCCAGCAGTTCCGGGGGATTCTGGGGCTACACCTTC. Amino acid sequence: CASSSGGFWGYTF.

Notes on this clonotype: A much bigger clone sits one base away, suggesting this may be a read error. V usage is TRBV27 and J usage is TRBJ2-7; D perhaps matches TRBD1 (6 bases). CDR1 and CDR2 from the germline V gene are MNHEY and SMNVEV (reference sequence). The CDR3 has 15 residues. V shed 5 bases and J shed 3 bases, with 17 bases lying between them. The CDR3 nucleotides are TGTGCCAGCAGTGTTCAACAGGGTCAGTACTACGAGCAGTACTTC. This codes for CASSVQQGQYYEQYF.

This clonotype was counted many times. The V call is TRBV20-1, the J call TRBJ2-3; 14 bases match TRBD2. After removal of 0 bases from V and 3 bases from J, the junction contained 14 bases not matched to a gene. The CDR3 is 20 residues long. Germline CDR1 DFQATT, CDR2 SNEGSKA (reference sequence). The CDR3 spells CSARDTGLAGELKRTDTQYF. In nucleotides, the CDR3 is TGCAGTGCTAGAGATACGGGACTAGCGGGAGAACTCAAACGAACAGATACGCAGTATTTT.

This clonotype has only a few counts. V gene TRBV20-1 combines with J gene TRBJ1-6, with D perhaps matching TRBD1 (5 bases). CDR1 DFQATT and CDR2 SNEGSKA come from the germline V gene (reference sequence). Trimming shortened V by 2 bases and J by 4 bases, and 21 bases separated the two germline ends. The CDR3 extends over 18 amino acids. CDR3 nucleotides: TGCAGTGCTAGAAAATCGCGGGGGACCAGCCCTTATAATTCACCCCTCCACTTT. It specifies CSARKSRGTSPYNSPLHF.

This clonotype was counted a few times. A clone one base away is much larger, so this may be a read error. V and J are TRBV5-1 and TRBJ2-7; D might be TRBD2 (6 bases). This CDR3 comprises 15 residues. The germline CDR1 and CDR2 sequences are SGHRS and YFSETQ. V lost 10 bases and J 6 bases, leaving 26 bases between the germline ends. DNA for the CDR3: TGCGCCGGCCGTAGGGGAGGCGTTCAGACTCGCGAGCAGTACTTC. Translated, it gives CAGRRGGVQTREQYF.

This chain links TRBV12-3 or TRBV12-4 with TRBJ2-5, with 16 positions matching TRBD2. CDR3 size: 17 residues. Losses at the gene ends were 5 bases for V and 2 bases for J; bases not matched to a gene: 5. The CDR3 DNA is TGTGCCAGCAGTCCCCTGGGACTAGCGGGAGGGCAAGAGACCCAGTACTTC. Translation gives CASSPLGLAGGQETQYF.

This clonotype was counted ten times or more. The chain uses TRBV28 and TRBJ1-5; D not resolved. Deletions cut 3 bases from V and 8 bases from J, with 20 bases between. In germline, CDR1 is MDHEN, CDR2 SYDVKM. CDR3 length equals 16 residues. The CDR3 sequence: CASSFFSGRSFEPQHF. The CDR3 nucleotides are TGTGCCAGCAGTTTTTTCTCGGGGAGGTCTTTTGAGCCCCAGCATTTT.

This clonotype was detected ten times or more. The chain uses TRBV11-2 and TRBJ2-3; D remains ambiguous. Germline CDR1 SGHAT, CDR2 FQNNGV. V was trimmed by 9 bases and J by 1 base, leaving 8 bases between them. The CDR3 totals 12 residues. The CDR3 region is CASLGGTDTQYF. Here the CDR3 DNA reads TGTGCCAGTCTGGGTGGCACAGATACGCAGTATTTT.

This clonotype was picked up a small number of times. The V and J genes are TRBV15 and TRBJ2-7; D is unresolved. The V gene lost 0 bases and the J gene lost 0 bases, with 12 bases spanning the gap. CDR3 length: 16 amino acids. CDR1 and CDR2 from the germline V gene are LNHNV and YYDKDF (reference sequence). The CDR3 region is CATSREGPRSSYEQYF. For the CDR3, the DNA is TGTGCCACCAGCAGAGAAGGGCCGAGGAGCTCCTACGAGCAGTACTTC.

This clonotype was seen a handful of times. The conserved final phenylalanine or tryptophan is absent from the CDR3, which likely points to a read error. The V and J genes are TRBV15 and TRBJ1-1; D not resolved. V was trimmed by 0 bases and J by 10 bases, leaving 12 bases between them. Germline V gene data show CDR1 as LNHNV and CDR2 as YYDKDF (reference sequence). This CDR3 spans 13 amino acids. CDR3 sequence: CATSRDGMGGAFL. CDR3 DNA sequence: TGTGCCACCAGCAGAGACGGGATGGGTGGAGCTTTCCTT.

This clonotype was picked up many times. The chain links TRBV7-9 to TRBJ2-5; D gene unclear. CDR3 length equals 12 residues. Germline values: CDR1 SEHNR, CDR2 FQNEAQ (reference sequence). Trimming stripped 4 bases from V and 5 bases from J, with 8 bases between. The CDR3, as DNA: TGTGCCAGCAGCTCCCGGCTGGAGACCCAGTACTTC. Its translation: CASSSRLETQYF. The complete variable domain, with remaining parts taken from reference TRBV7-9 and TRBJ2-5, reads DTGVSQNPRHKITKRGQNVTFRCDPISEHNRLYWYRQTLGQGPEFLTYFQNEAQLEKSRLLSDRFSAERPKGSFSTLEIQRTEQGDSAMYLCASSSRLETQYFGPGTRLLVL.

This clonotype was seen many times. The rearrangement joins TRBV6-2 or TRBV6-3 to TRBJ2-3; 13 positions agree with TRBD2. V lost 2 bases and J lost 0; bases outside the gene matches: 5. Germline CDR1 and CDR2: MNHEY and SVGEGT. The CDR3 has 18 amino acids. CDR3 sequence reads: CASSYSGTSGISTDTQYF. The CDR3 DNA follows: TGTGCCAGCAGTTACAGCGGGACTAGCGGGATTAGCACAGATACGCAGTATTTT.

This clonotype was counted between two and nine times. This chain joins TRBV4-1 and TRBJ1-6; D is undetermined. The V gene lost 2 bases and the J gene lost 6 bases, with 26 bases spanning the gap. The CDR3 contains 20 residues. CDR1 is MGHRA, CDR2 YSYEKL, per germline. The CDR3 DNA reads as TGCGCCAGCAGCCAATTAAAGGCACAGCGGAACGCCCGGTTTAATTCACCCCTCCACTTT. Amino acids: CASSQLKAQRNARFNSPLHF.

This clonotype was counted a few times. The V gene is TRBV18, the J gene TRBJ2-1, with D possibly being TRBD1 (6 bases). The germline gives CDR1 KGHSH, CDR2 LQKENI. This CDR3 is 14 amino acids long. V lost 3 bases and J lost 3, with 9 bases in between. The CDR3 is CASSPRQDYNEQFF. The CDR3 nucleotides read TGTGCCAGCTCACCCCGACAGGACTACAATGAGCAGTTCTTC.